The 10 T cell receptor beta chains below were found in one sample sequenced in a study of T cells in Graves' hyperthyroidism and ophthalmopathy. The source material, RNA transcripts, was used to amplify TCR beta CDR3 regions. TCR CDR3 regions were first amplified by RT-PCR with HTBI primers. TCRdb analysed the multiplex PCR reads with MiXCR anew, one entry per CDR3 protein. This sample has about 360,000 distinct CDR3 sequences, with less than 15% found just once. Sequencing used blood. Every receptor here comes from a woman aged 18 to 35 with Graves' hyperthyroidism.

As concerns this clonotype: This could be a read error, since a much larger clone is one nucleotide away. The chain has TRBV28 and TRBJ2-3, with 7 bases lining up with TRBD2. Per germline, CDR1 MDHEN and CDR2 SYDVKM. Trimming cost V 10 bases and J 7 bases; bases outside gene matches: 23. This CDR3 has 17 residues. In nucleotides, the CDR3 is TGTGCCAACAATTTATCCCCGTGGAGCGGGACGTCCAATACGCAGTATTTT. It translates to CANNLSPWSGTSNTQYF.

This clonotype came up a few times. This may arise from a read error, as a much more abundant clone is one base away. The rearrangement uses TRBV6-2 or TRBV6-3 and TRBJ2-7; 10 nucleotides agree with TRBD1. CDR3 length: 14 residues. J was trimmed by 3 bases and V by 7 bases; bases with no gene match: 6. In germline, CDR1 is MNHEY, CDR2 SVGEGT. The CDR3 here is CASTDRGLIYEQYF. The CDR3 DNA reads TGTGCCAGCACCGACAGGGGGCTGATCTACGAGCAGTACTTC.

This clonotype was seen ten or more times. This chain uses TRBV6-2 or TRBV6-3 with TRBJ2-4; no definite D call. The V and J ends lost 4 bases and 5 bases respectively, with 15 bases between them. The CDR3 runs 15 residues. Germline values: CDR1 MNHEY, CDR2 SVGEGT. The CDR3 protein is CASSSHSAGQNIQYF. DNA for the CDR3: TGTGCCAGCAGTTCCCATTCGGCTGGCCAAAACATTCAGTACTTC.

This clonotype was observed many times. The chain combines TRBV29-1 with TRBJ1-1, with a possible D match to TRBD1 (5 bases). Trimming cost V 4 bases and J 5 bases, with 17 bases left between them. CDR3 length: 14 residues. In germline, CDR1 is SQVTM, CDR2 ANQGSEA. The CDR3 loop is CSVVKPGERTEAFF. The CDR3 bases are TGCAGCGTTGTCAAACCGGGGGAGCGAACTGAAGCTTTCTTT.

The table lists this clonotype with many counts. This sequence joins TRBV9 and TRBJ2-5; 9 positions agree with TRBD2. Germline V lookup: CDR1 SGDLS, CDR2 YYNGEE. Trimming took 4 bases from V and 4 from J; bases not matched to a gene: 14. This CDR3 contains 17 residues. In nucleotides, the CDR3 is TGTGCCAGCAGCCCCCCGGGAGGCGGGGGGGCTTTAGAGACCCAGTACTTC. Its protein product is CASSPPGGGGALETQYF.

This clonotype was seen many times. The chain carries TRBV3-1 and TRBJ2-1, with D tentatively TRBD2 (6 bases). The CDR3 is made up of 17 amino acids. V was cut by 3 bases and J by 5 bases, with 20 bases left in between. The germline V gene encodes CDR1 LGHDT and CDR2 YNNKEL (reference sequence). The chain's CDR3 is CASSHRGMDGGNNEQFF. DNA for the CDR3: TGTGCCAGCAGCCATCGCGGGATGGATGGAGGGAACAATGAGCAGTTCTTC.

The chain carries TRBV6-6 and TRBJ2-7; D perhaps matches TRBD2 (6 bases). Between the trimmed V and J ends, which lost 0 bases and 0 bases, there was a span of 9 bases. CDR3 length equals 15 residues. Germline V lookup: CDR1 MNHNY, CDR2 SVGAGI (reference sequence). The CDR3 loop is CASSYSVRDSYEQYF. As DNA, the CDR3 is TGTGCCAGCAGTTACTCGGTGCGGGACTCCTACGAGCAGTACTTC.

This clonotype has a count of ten or more. CDR3 nucleotide sequence: TGTGCCTGGCAAGCGCGCGCCTACAATGAGCAGTTCTTC. Protein product: CAWQARAYNEQFF. The rearrangement links TRBV30 to TRBJ2-1; D not resolved. This CDR3 region has 13 residues. V shed 5 bases and J shed 2 bases, with 10 bases lying between them. Germline CDR1 reads GTSNPN; CDR2 reads SVGIG (reference sequence).

This clonotype showed up many times. This rearrangement joins TRBV7-3 to TRBJ1-1, with TRBD1 matching over 8 bases. Germline CDR1 SGHTA, CDR2 FQGTGA. The CDR3 has 15 amino acids. V was clipped by 5 bases and J by 4 bases; unmatched bases: 9. This CDR3 reads CASSLHSGQGTEAFF. CDR3 nucleotides: TGTGCCAGCAGCCTCCACTCCGGACAGGGCACTGAAGCTTTCTTT.

At least ten counts were recorded for this clonotype. The V and J genes are TRBV4-1 and TRBJ1-1; possibly TRBD1 for D (6 bases). Germline V gene lookup returns CDR1 MGHRA and CDR2 YSYEKL. This CDR3 is built from 17 residues. Trimming left V 0 bases short and J 0 bases short, with 14 bases between. Here the CDR3 reads CASSQDHRVPMNTEAFF. The CDR3 DNA reads as TGCGCCAGCAGCCAAGACCACAGGGTGCCTATGAACACTGAAGCTTTCTTT.